The next 5 T cell receptor beta chains were all read from a single sample in a study of Ad26.COV2.S vaccination and SARS-CoV-2 variants. The treatment is: 19 received Ad26.COV2.S at low or high dose, single or two shots; several received placebo; per-sample allocation not given. At day 63 after the first vaccine or placebo injection, samples were drawn. TCRdb keeps only in-frame clones here, not all; method: immunoSEQ multiplex PCR. Among more than 350,000 clones listed, roughly 90% were seen once. Specimen: peripheral blood, collected in a trial of Ad26.COV2.S vaccine versus placebo. Receptors were obtained from a person between 18 and 65 years old who received the Ad26.COV2.S COVID-19 vaccine or a placebo.

V usage is TRBV7-9 and J usage is TRBJ2-5; D remains ambiguous. The V end lost 1 base, the J end lost 5 bases, and 5 bases lay between the germline ends. The CDR3 runs 12 residues. Germline CDR1 is SEHNR and CDR2 is FQNEAQ (reference sequence). Written as DNA, the CDR3 is TGTGCCAGCAGCTTAGGGGTGGAGACCCAGTACTTC. Its protein product is CASSLGVETQYF. Filled out from reference TRBV7-9 and TRBJ2-5, the complete variable domain reads DTGVSQNPRHKITKRGQNVTFRCDPISEHNRLYWYRQTLGQGPEFLTYFQNEAQLEKSRLLSDRFSAERPKGSFSTLEIQRTEQGDSAMYLCASSLGVETQYFGPGTRLLVL.

This chain links TRBV7-2 with TRBJ2-2; 7 bases are shared with TRBD2. The CDR3 consists of 17 residues. Germline CDR1 reads SGHTA; CDR2 reads FQGNSA. The V segment lost 1 base and the J segment 3 bases; nucleotides outside the gene matches: 8. The CDR3 here is CASSLVITSVDTGELFF. Here the CDR3 DNA reads TGTGCCAGCAGCTTAGTTATTACTAGCGTAGACACCGGGGAGCTGTTTTTT. Using reference TRBV7-2 and TRBJ2-2 for the parts outside the CDR3, the full variable domain is GAGVSQSPSNKVTEKGKDVELRCDPISGHTALYWYRQSLGQGLEFLIYFQGNSAPDKSGLPSDRFSAERTGGSVSTLTIQRTQQEDSAVYLCASSLVITSVDTGELFFGEGSRLTVL.

The gene calls are TRBV29-1 and TRBJ1-1; 8 nucleotides agree with TRBD1. V was clipped by 4 bases and J by 4 bases; unmatched bases: 5. Germline CDR1 and CDR2: SQVTM and ANQGSEA. There are 13 residues in the CDR3. The CDR3 spells CSVGTGRSTEAFF. For the CDR3, the DNA is TGCAGCGTTGGGACAGGGAGGAGCACTGAAGCTTTCTTT.

This clone was picked up one time. The chain has TRBV7-9 and TRBJ2-3; D uncertain. Germline V gene sequence: CDR1 SEHNR, CDR2 FQNEAQ (reference sequence). Trimming removed 2 bases from V and 6 bases from J, with 15 bases in between. The CDR3 covers 15 residues. CDR3 coding DNA: TGTGCCAGCAGCTTAAGTGAAGGCTGGACGGATACGCAGTATTTT. It yields the protein CASSLSEGWTDTQYF.

The chain employs TRBV9 and TRBJ1-3; a weak D match, TRBD1 (5 bases). V dropped 2 bases and J dropped 1 base, with 7 bases sitting between them. The CDR3 loop spans 14 amino acids. Germline CDR1 reads SGDLS; CDR2 reads YYNGEE. The CDR3 protein is CASSVRVSGNTIYF. CDR3 in DNA: TGTGCCAGCAGCGTCAGGGTTTCTGGAAACACCATATATTTT.